The 11 T cell receptor beta chains presented below share a single source sample, sequenced in a study of control samples from healthy donors and cancer patients. The method was immunoSEQ multiplex PCR; TCRdb's version includes in-frame clones alone and lacks a portion of them. This table has over 75,000 clones, 82% appearing once. Specimen: blood. The source of these receptors is a man in his sixties in good health.

The gene calls are TRBV11-3 and TRBJ1-4; D ambiguous. The CDR3 runs 13 residues. Germline V lookup: CDR1 SGHNT, CDR2 YENEEA. V was cut by 0 bases and J by 15 bases, with 14 bases left in between. The CDR3 coding sequence is TGTGCCAGCAGCTTAGACGCCGATGGCGTAGTGTTTTTT. It translates to CASSLDADGVVFF.

This clone counts as medium-sized. The J gene is TRBJ2-1, the V gene TRBV5-6; TRBD2 agrees at 7 bases. This CDR3 has 15 amino acids. Trimming at V came to 0 bases and at J to 4 bases, leaving 4 bases not matched to a gene. Germline CDR1 is SGHDT and CDR2 is YYEEEE. CDR3 DNA: TGTGCCAGCAGCTTGGAACTAGCGCAATACAATGAGCAGTTCTTC. Its protein is CASSLELAQYNEQFF.

CDR3 protein: CASSLSGRDYTF. The CDR3 region has the DNA TGTGCCAGCAGTTTATCTGGGAGAGACTACACCTTC. The chain employs TRBV27 and TRBJ1-2, with D unclear. This CDR3 contains 12 residues. Between the trimmed V and J ends, which lost 0 bases and 10 bases, there was a span of 9 bases. Per the germline V gene, CDR1 is MNHEY and CDR2 is SMNVEV (reference sequence).

The chain joins TRBV7-9 to TRBJ2-1; D unresolved. Germline values: CDR1 SEHNR, CDR2 FQNEAQ (reference sequence). The CDR3 length is 13 residues. The germline V and J ends were trimmed by 6 bases and 9 bases, with 15 bases remaining between them. The CDR3 DNA sequence: TGTGCCAGCAGAACCAATCGGAACAGTGAGCAGTTCTTC. Amino acids: CASRTNRNSEQFF.

This clone was counted once. CDR3 loop: CASSLVRGRRYYEQYF. The CDR3 nucleotides read TGTGCCAGCAGCTTAGTCAGGGGGCGCCGATACTACGAGCAGTACTTC. The chain uses TRBV11-2 and TRBJ2-7; 8 bases line up with TRBD1. The CDR3 has 16 amino acids. Germline V gene sequence: CDR1 SGHAT, CDR2 FQNNGV. V shed 1 base, J shed 3 bases, and the junction held 8 bases outside the gene matches.

The chain joins TRBV7-9 to TRBJ2-7, with 7 positions matching TRBD1. The V gene's germline CDR1 is SEHNR and CDR2 FQNEAQ (reference sequence). The CDR3 has 16 residues. V lost 6 bases to trimming and J lost 1 base; unmatched junction nucleotides: 12. CDR3 sequence (DNA): TGTGCCAGCAGTTACCCCCGGGACAGCCCATCCTACGAGCAGTACTTC. Its translation: CASSYPRDSPSYEQYF.

With respect to this clone: Other DNA sequences in this sample translate to the same CDR3. The genes are TRBV6-5 and TRBJ2-2; D gene ambiguous. Germline V gives CDR1 MNHEY, CDR2 SVGAGI. The CDR3 covers 15 residues. Trimming shortened V by 2 bases and J by 1 base, and 8 bases separated the two germline ends. CDR3: CASSYARMNTGELFF. In DNA, the CDR3 is TGTGCCAGCAGTTACGCGAGGATGAACACCGGGGAGCTGTTTTTT.

V and J are TRBV7-8 and TRBJ2-2, with 7 bases identical to TRBD1. The germline CDR1 and CDR2 sequences are SGHVS and FQNEAQ. V trimming: 2 bases; J trimming: 2 bases; junction bases outside the gene matches: 2. The CDR3 consists of 15 residues. DNA of the CDR3: TGTGCCAGCAGCTTAAGGGACAGTAACACCGGGGAGCTGTTTTTT. Protein sequence: CASSLRDSNTGELFF.

The chain combines TRBV2 with TRBJ2-3, with D maybe TRBD1 (6 bases). Trimming left V 6 bases short and J 0 bases short, with 16 bases between. CDR3 length equals 16 residues. CDR1 and CDR2 (germline): SNHLY, FYNNEI. For the CDR3, the DNA is TGTGCCAGCAGGGAGGACAGTTGGACTAGCACAGATACGCAGTATTTT. Translation: CASREDSWTSTDTQYF. Full variable domain (missing parts from reference TRBV2 and TRBJ2-3): EPEVTQTPSHQVTQMGQEVILRCVPISNHLYFYWYRQILGQKVEFLVSFYNNEISEKSEIFDDQFSVERPDGSNFTLKIRSTKLEDSAMYFCASREDSWTSTDTQYFGPGTRLTVL.

The count of this clone is one. The chain carries TRBV6-6 and TRBJ2-1, with 7 bases that match TRBD1. J was trimmed by 6 bases and V by 7 bases; bases with no gene match: 9. The CDR3 length is 14 residues. Germline values: CDR1 MNHNY, CDR2 SVGAGI (reference sequence). This CDR3 is CASTPQGNRNEQFF. CDR3 coding DNA: TGTGCCAGCACCCCACAGGGGAACCGCAATGAGCAGTTCTTC.

This chain uses TRBV28 with TRBJ1-1; D remains unclear. This CDR3 has 14 amino acids. Per the germline V gene, CDR1 is MDHEN and CDR2 is SYDVKM. V lost 2 bases and J lost 0, with 7 bases in between. This CDR3 is CASSLGNMNTEAFF. The CDR3 DNA reads TGTGCCAGCAGTTTAGGGAACATGAACACTGAAGCTTTCTTT.